One and the same sample provided the 28 T cell receptor beta chains below, sequenced in a study of blood T cells in healthy people across ages. Using a J-beta primer mix together with a sample-barcoded 5' primer, a second PCR was run for roughly 6 to 12 cycles. Each CDR3 protein is one row after TCRdb ran MiXCR on the 5' RACE reads. Among about 640,000 distinct CDR3 sequences, around two fifths were seen once, and the ten largest hold around 30%. The sequenced material came from blood. These receptors were obtained from a man aged 80 or over in good health.

This chain joins TRBV12-3 or TRBV12-4 and TRBJ2-2; 9 nucleotides line up with TRBD1. V lost 7 bases to trimming and J lost 3 bases; unmatched junction nucleotides: 6. The CDR3 totals 15 residues. DNA of the CDR3: TGTGCCAGCATCCAGGGGGACAGGGACACCGGGGAGCTGTTTTTT. It codes for CASIQGDRDTGELFF.

This clonotype was seen ten or more times. The rearrangement joins TRBV7-8 to TRBJ2-1, with TRBD2 matching over 8 bases. The CDR3 consists of 12 residues. J was trimmed by 6 bases and V by 7 bases; bases with no gene match: 2. Germline-derived CDR1 and CDR2 are SGHVS and FQNEAQ. The CDR3 protein is CASIAGGNEQFF. The CDR3 DNA reads TGTGCCAGCATCGCGGGAGGCAATGAGCAGTTCTTC.

As to this clonotype: One end of the junction is discordant with germline, which a read error may explain. J is TRBJ2-1 and V is TRBV7-7, with TRBD2 matching 12 bases. This CDR3 spans 18 amino acids. The germline CDR1 and CDR2 sequences are SSHAT and FNYEAQ (reference sequence). The CDR3 coding sequence is TGTGCTAGCAGCTTAGTTCCTAGCGGGAGGGCCAGGGGAGAGACCCAGTTCTTC. Protein: CASSLVPSGRARGETQFF.

The gene calls are TRBV3-1 and TRBJ2-1; D is possibly TRBD2 (6 bases). From germline, CDR1 is LGHDT and CDR2 YNNKEL (reference sequence). This CDR3 region has 13 residues. V lost 9 bases, J lost 10 bases, and 19 bases lay in between. The CDR3 is CARPKDYPYEQFF. In DNA form, the CDR3 reads TGTGCCAGACCCAAGGACTACCCCTACGAGCAGTTCTTC.

This clonotype has just a few counts. J is TRBJ2-7 and V is TRBV7-9; D assignment may be TRBD1 or TRBD2 (6 bases each). CDR3 size: 14 residues. The germline V and J ends were trimmed by 5 bases and 6 bases, with 17 bases remaining between them. Looked up from germline, CDR1 is SEHNR and CDR2 is FQNEAQ (reference sequence). CDR3 nucleotide sequence: TGTGCCAGCAGCATCGGTGGGGGGCTTGGCGAGCAGTACTTC. This sequence encodes CASSIGGGLGEQYF. Using reference TRBV7-9 and TRBJ2-7 for the parts outside the CDR3, the full variable domain is DTGVSQNPRHKITKRGQNVTFRCDPISEHNRLYWYRQTLGQGPEFLTYFQNEAQLEKSRLLSDRFSAERPKGSFSTLEIQRTEQGDSAMYLCASSIGGGLGEQYFGPGTRLTVT.

The gene calls are TRBV6-2 or TRBV6-3 and TRBJ2-7; possibly TRBD1 for D (5 bases). Germline V gives CDR1 MNHEY, CDR2 SVGEGT. V lost 6 bases, J lost 5 bases, and 11 bases lay in between. This CDR3 region has 12 residues. The CDR3 DNA follows: TGTGCCAGCAGCTACAGGCCCCACGAGCAGTACTTC. This sequence encodes CASSYRPHEQYF.

The chain recombines TRBV15 with TRBJ1-2, with D possibly matching TRBD1 (5 bases). The CDR3 is made up of 14 amino acids. The germline gives CDR1 LNHNV, CDR2 YYDKDF (reference sequence). Trimming took 3 bases from V and 2 from J, leaving 10 bases between them. Written as DNA, the CDR3 is TGTGCCACCAGCAGCGGGGCGCGGAACTATGGCTACACCTTC. Its translation is CATSSGARNYGYTF.

In its sample, this clonotype was seen once. One end of the junction does not line up with germline, which may come from a read error. The chain is built from TRBV6-6 and TRBJ2-3; D possibly corresponds to TRBD2 (5 bases). The length of the CDR3 is 16 residues. Germline V gene lookup returns CDR1 MNHNY and CDR2 SVGAGI (reference sequence). CDR3 loop: CAGSPLGPPAADTQYF. The CDR3 DNA is TGTGCCGGCAGTCCACTTGGCCCCCCAGCGGCAGATACGCAGTATTTT.

This clonotype occurred a few times. The V gene is TRBV20-1, the J gene TRBJ2-3, with D hard to call. The CDR3 contains 14 residues. The V gene's germline CDR1 is DFQATT and CDR2 SNEGSKA (reference sequence). With 2 bases removed from V and 0 bases from J, the gap between germline ends came to 9 bases. CDR3 amino acids: CSARLQSSTDTQYF. In DNA form, the CDR3 reads TGCAGTGCTAGATTGCAGTCTAGCACAGATACGCAGTATTTT.

The chain uses TRBV6-2 or TRBV6-3 and TRBJ2-4, with D unresolved. The CDR3 covers 16 residues. The ends were cut back, 7 bases at V and 0 bases at J, with 16 bases in the middle. The V gene's germline CDR1 is MNHEY and CDR2 SVGEGT. CDR3 protein: CASNLDGALAKNIQYF. The CDR3 DNA sequence: TGTGCCAGCAACCTCGACGGCGCCCTAGCCAAAAACATTCAGTACTTC.

The chain carries TRBV7-9 and TRBJ2-7; no definite D call. The germline V and J ends were trimmed by 1 base and 2 bases, with 6 bases remaining between them. The germline CDR1 and CDR2 sequences are SEHNR and FQNEAQ (reference sequence). CDR3 length equals 13 residues. The CDR3 sequence is CASSLGVTYEQYF. In DNA form, the CDR3 reads TGTGCCAGCAGCTTAGGGGTTACCTACGAGCAGTACTTC.

The chain joins TRBV6-2 or TRBV6-3 to TRBJ2-5, with TRBD1 matching over 10 bases. The CDR3 sequence is 15 residues long. The germline V gene has CDR1 MNHEY and CDR2 SVGEGT. J was trimmed by 3 bases and V by 4 bases; bases with no gene match: 5. CDR3: CASSSTGTGEETQYF. CDR3 coding DNA: TGTGCCAGCAGTTCGACCGGGACAGGGGAAGAGACCCAGTACTTC.

The chain recombines TRBV12-3 or TRBV12-4 with TRBJ2-1; 8 bases align to TRBD1. The CDR3 extends over 14 amino acids. V was clipped by 3 bases and J by 5 bases; unmatched bases: 3. The CDR3: CASSFRGQDNEQFF. CDR3 DNA sequence: TGTGCCAGCAGTTTTCGGGGACAGGACAATGAGCAGTTCTTC.

The chain combines TRBV27 with TRBJ2-6; TRBD1 is a possible D gene (6 bases). CDR1 and CDR2 from the germline V gene are MNHEY and SMNVEV (reference sequence). There are 18 residues in the CDR3. With 4 bases removed from V and 0 bases from J, the gap between germline ends came to 16 bases. This chain's CDR3 is CASSSGQGLNSGANVLTF. The CDR3 DNA follows: TGTGCCAGCAGTTCGGGACAAGGATTGAACTCTGGGGCCAACGTCCTGACTTTC.

The chain links TRBV20-1 to TRBJ2-3, with D perhaps TRBD2 (6 bases). Germline V gene lookup returns CDR1 DFQATT and CDR2 SNEGSKA (reference sequence). The CDR3 runs 13 residues. The CDR3 sequence is CSLGGISTDTQYF. CDR3 nucleotides: TGCAGCTTGGGCGGGATTAGCACAGATACGCAGTATTTT.

This clonotype was counted only a few times. The chain recombines TRBV7-2 with TRBJ1-5; D possibly corresponds to TRBD1 (6 bases). CDR3 size: 14 residues. Germline V CDR1 and CDR2: SGHTA, FQGNSA. Trimming shortened V by 1 base and J by 6 bases, and 10 bases separated the two germline ends. As DNA, the CDR3 is TGTGCCAGCAGCTTAGTGCAAGGGGGTCAGCCCCAGCATTTT. Protein: CASSLVQGGQPQHF.

The chain joins TRBV6-2 or TRBV6-3 to TRBJ2-4; TRBD1 or TRBD2 may be the D gene (6 bases each). CDR3 length equals 11 residues. The V gene lost 7 bases and the J gene lost 8 bases, with 9 bases spanning the gap. Germline V gene sequence: CDR1 MNHEY, CDR2 SVGEGT. CDR3 coding DNA: TGTGCCAGCACGGGGGCTGACATTCAGTACTTC. Its translation: CASTGADIQYF.

The J gene is TRBJ2-2, the V gene TRBV5-1, with 9 bases identical to TRBD2. CDR3 length equals 15 residues. Trimming took 0 bases from V and 4 from J; bases not matched to a gene: 1. Germline CDR1 SGHRS, CDR2 YFSETQ. CDR3 loop: CASSLASGITGELFF. The CDR3, as DNA: TGCGCCAGCAGCTTGGCTAGCGGGATCACCGGGGAGCTGTTTTTT.

There are a few counts of this clonotype. The chain employs TRBV7-9 and TRBJ1-1; D not certain. Germline CDR1 is SEHNR and CDR2 is FQNEAQ (reference sequence). CDR3 size: 14 residues. The germline V and J ends were trimmed by 2 bases and 7 bases, with 14 bases remaining between them. The CDR3 DNA reads as TGTGCCAGCAGCTTAATCGGGCCAGGAGGTGAAGCTTTCTTT. Translating it yields CASSLIGPGGEAFF.

In the case of this clonotype: A much more abundant neighbour one base away suggests this may be a read error. V gene TRBV11-2 combines with J gene TRBJ2-1, with D perhaps TRBD2 (5 bases). This CDR3 contains 16 residues. The ends were cut back, 3 bases at V and 7 bases at J, with 19 bases in the middle. Germline assignment: CDR1 SGHAT and CDR2 FQNNGV. The CDR3 coding sequence is TGTGCCAGCAGCTTCCATGCGGCGGGCACCGAGAATGAGCAGTTCTTC. Amino acids: CASSFHAAGTENEQFF.

This clonotype has more than one count but fewer than ten. CDR3 amino acids: CASSYRPPGLANIQYF. The CDR3, as DNA: TGTGCCAGCAGTTACAGGCCCCCAGGACTAGCGAACATTCAGTACTTC. The chain uses TRBV6-5 and TRBJ2-4; 9 bases line up with TRBD2. The CDR3 covers 16 residues. Trimming removed 2 bases from V and 7 bases from J; junction bases left unmatched: 9. CDR1 is MNHEY and CDR2 is SVGAGI in the germline V gene.

Concerning this clonotype: Relative to the germline gene, one junction end is altered; a read error may explain this. This rearrangement joins TRBV7-2 to TRBJ1-4; D possibly corresponds to TRBD1 (5 bases). The germline CDR1 and CDR2 sequences are SGHTA and FQGNSA. The length of the CDR3 is 15 residues. The CDR3: CASSLDIGTTEKLFF. The CDR3 DNA follows: TGTGCCAGCAGCCTCGATATTGGGACTACTGAAAAACTGTTTTTT.

This clonotype showed up many times. The chain is built from TRBV6-2 or TRBV6-3 and TRBJ2-3, with TRBD2 as a possible D gene (6 bases). The germline gives CDR1 MNHEY, CDR2 SVGEGT. The CDR3 covers 12 residues. Between the trimmed V and J ends, which lost 5 bases and 8 bases, there was a span of 11 bases. The DNA for the CDR3 is TGTGCCAGCAGTCCTCGGGGGATTACGCAGTATTTT. Translating gives CASSPRGITQYF.

The chain is built from TRBV6-2 or TRBV6-3 and TRBJ1-1, with 10 bases aligning to TRBD1. Germline trimming cut 2 bases from V and 0 bases from J; bases unmatched to any gene: 9. The CDR3 runs 18 residues. The germline V gene has CDR1 MNHEY and CDR2 SVGEGT. The CDR3 nucleotides read TGTGCCAGCAGTTACCCGACAGGGGGCCCCGGGGTGAACACTGAAGCTTTCTTT. Protein sequence: CASSYPTGGPGVNTEAFF.

This clonotype was detected ten times or more. This chain joins TRBV29-1 and TRBJ2-3; a possible D gene is TRBD1 (5 bases). The CDR3 consists of 16 residues. V was cut by 4 bases and J by 0 bases, with 17 bases left in between. Per the germline V gene, CDR1 is SQVTM and CDR2 is ANQGSEA. The CDR3 loop reads CSVGGHPQGSTDTQYF. In DNA form, the CDR3 reads TGCAGCGTTGGGGGTCACCCCCAGGGTAGCACAGATACGCAGTATTTT.

This clonotype was counted only a few times. The chain is built from TRBV7-6 and TRBJ2-5; D is possibly TRBD1 or TRBD2 (5 bases each). V was cut by 5 bases and J by 1 base, with 14 bases left in between. Germline CDR1 and CDR2: SGHVS and FNYEAQ. This CDR3 is 15 amino acids long. CDR3 nucleotide sequence: TGTGCCAGCAGCACAACCGGGACGCGCCAAGAGACCCAGTACTTC. As protein: CASSTTGTRQETQYF.

J is TRBJ2-5 and V is TRBV21-1; the table names TRBD1, a call not compared with the DNA. The assigned J gene may be wrong: the sequence end matches TRBJ2-7 better. TRBV21-1 is assigned pseudogene status. The CDR3 has 17 amino acids. CDR3 in DNA: TGTGTCAGCAGCTCTCCCCGTGGGGACAGCTTATTCGACGAGCAGTACTTC. This gives the protein CVSSSPRGDSLFDEQYF.

On this clonotype: This could be a read error, since a much larger clone is one nucleotide away. V gene TRBV2 combines with J gene TRBJ1-2; no clear D. CDR1 and CDR2 (germline): SNHLY, FYNNEI. The CDR3 runs 12 residues. For the CDR3, the DNA is TGTACCAGCAGTGAATTGGGTGGTGGCTACACCTTC. Its translation is CTSSELGGGYTF.